This is a list of T cell receptor beta chains from one sample in a study of shared clonotypes between healthy human individuals. Here immunoSEQ multiplex PCR was the method, and the copy in TCRdb shows in-frame clones only, minus some. The data show some 2,500,000 clones, 80% to 95% seen once. Sequencing input: naive CD4+ T cells from PBMCs. Every receptor here comes from a young man in good health. Some clones in this sample may be carry-over from other donors' samples. The CDR3 runs from the conserved cysteine through the conserved F or W. A D gene is named only where the DNA matches it firmly. Where a row states a size, it is once, few, many or the class of an expanded clone; other rows omit it.

>few|NA|TRBJ1-1|TRBV6-5
CASSTGSPEAFF
TGTGCCAGCAGTACAGGATCCCCCGAAGCTTTCTTT
>NA|NA|TRBJ1-5|TRBV6-5
CASSYVGVGNQPQHF
TGTGCCAGCAGTTACGTAGGGGTTGGCAATCAGCCCCAGCATTTT
>NA|NA|TRBJ1-4|TRBV28
CASSFYRWDEKLFF
TGTGCCAGCAGTTTTTACAGGTGGGATGAAAAACTGTTTTTT
>NA|NA|TRBJ2-7|TRBV7-2
CASSLLPRANYEQYF
TGTGCCAGCAGCCTGCTCCCCCGGGCCAACTACGAGCAGTACTTC
>NA|NA|TRBJ1-1|TRBV19
CASSIAGASTEAFF
TGTGCCAGTAGTATAGCTGGGGCGTCTACTGAAGCTTTCTTT
>once|TRBD2|TRBJ2-7|TRBV4-3
CASSQEYSPGLADSYEQYF
TGCGCCAGCAGCCAAGAGTATTCACCGGGACTAGCGGACTCCTACGAGCAGTACTTC
>NA|NA|TRBJ1-4|TRBV18
CASSPTRLGQSTNEKLFF
TGTGCCAGCTCACCGACGCGACTAGGACAATCAACTAATGAAAAACTGTTTTTT
>NA|NA|TRBJ2-2|TRBV5-1
CASSLRGTGANTGELFF
TGCGCCAGCAGCTTGAGGGGGACTGGCGCGAACACCGGGGAGCTGTTTTTT
>NA|NA|TRBJ2-3|TRBV7-3
CASSLPGNTDTQYF
TGTGCCAGCAGCTTACCAGGGAACACAGATACGCAGTATTTT
>NA|NA|TRBJ2-7|TRBV2
CARGTVGYEQYF
TGTGCCAGGGGGACGGTCGGATACGAGCAGTACTTC
>NA|TRBD2|TRBJ2-3|TRBV27
CASTSYAGGSGKRDTQYF
TGTGCCAGCACCAGTTACGCTGGCGGTAGCGGGAAGAGAGATACGCAGTATTTT
>once|NA|TRBJ2-6|TRBV5-8
CATSQGTFLSGANVLTF
TGTGCCACATCCCAGGGTACATTTCTCTCTGGGGCCAACGTCCTGACTTTC
>NA|NA|TRBJ2-3|TRBV28
CASSRRAPDTQYF
TGTGCCAGCAGTCGAAGAGCCCCAGATACGCAGTATTTT
>NA|TRBD1|TRBJ1-2|TRBV7-9
CASSPLGGQYYGYTF
TGTGCCAGCAGCCCATTGGGGGGACAGTACTATGGCTACACCTTC
>once|NA|TRBJ2-3|TRBV10-1
CASRPTRVGDTQYF
TGCGCCAGCAGGCCGACAAGGGTTGGTGATACGCAGTATTTT
>NA|NA|TRBJ1-5|TRBV10-3
CAISGEGKVNQPQHF
TGTGCCATCAGTGGAGAGGGGAAGGTCAATCAGCCCCAGCATTTT
>NA|NA|TRBJ1-2|TRBV7-3
CASSLSRGGGYTF
TGTGCCAGCAGCTTAAGCCGGGGAGGAGGCTACACCTTC
>NA|NA|TRBJ1-2|TRBV28
CASSLSGLNGYTF
TGTGCCAGCAGTTTATCAGGGTTGAATGGCTACACCTTC
>few|NA|TRBJ1-2|TRBV29-1
CSVERQDYGYTF
TGCAGCGTTGAACGGCAGGATTATGGCTACACCTTC
>NA|NA|TRBJ1-5|TRBV18
CASSGDRHQPQHF
TGTGCCAGCTCAGGAGACAGGCATCAGCCCCAGCATTTT
>NA|NA|TRBJ1-1|TRBV7-9
CASSLTAGAGTEAFF
TGTGCCAGCAGCTTAACTGCAGGTGCTGGCACTGAAGCTTTCTTT
>NA|NA|TRBJ2-7|TRBV5-4
CASSPGTEDKYF
TGTGCCAGCAGCCCAGGGACCGAAGATAAGTACTTC
>NA|TRBD2|TRBJ2-1|TRBV5-4
CASSFGTSGPNEQFF
TGTGCCAGCAGCTTCGGGACTAGTGGGCCGAATGAGCAGTTCTTC
>NA|NA|TRBJ2-1|TRBV7-9
CASSPLGQSSYNEQFF
TGTGCCAGCAGCCCACTCGGCCAAAGCTCCTACAATGAGCAGTTCTTC
>NA|TRBD1|TRBJ2-2|TRBV7-2
CASSLSQGVTGELFF
TGTGCCAGCAGCTTAAGTCAGGGGGTAACCGGGGAGCTGTTTTTT
>NA|TRBD1|TRBJ1-1|TRBV7-9
CASSYSGGLGTEAFF
TGTGCCAGCAGCTACTCAGGGGGCCTAGGCACTGAAGCTTTCTTT
>NA|TRBD2|TRBJ2-3|TRBV27
CASSPRLAGYITDTQYF
TGTGCCAGCAGTCCTCGACTAGCGGGGTATATCACAGATACGCAGTATTTT
>NA|TRBD1|TRBJ1-5|TRBV10-3
CAISREGQGSNQPQHF
TGTGCCATCAGTCGGGAGGGACAGGGGAGCAATCAGCCCCAGCATTTT
>once|TRBD1|TRBJ2-1|TRBV19
CASSIARGSEQFF
TGTGCCAGTAGTATAGCCAGGGGGTCTGAGCAGTTCTTC
>NA|NA|TRBJ1-4|TRBV25-1
CASSEPRDLNEKLFF
TGTGCCAGCAGTGAACCCAGAGACCTGAATGAAAAACTGTTTTTT
>NA|NA|TRBJ2-3|TRBV19
CASSFYLVGREGTDTQYF
TGTGCCAGTAGTTTCTACCTCGTTGGTAGGGAAGGGACAGATACGCAGTATTTT
>NA|NA|TRBJ1-4|TRBV5-5
CASSLGQTNEKLFF
TGTGCCAGCAGCTTGGGGCAGACTAATGAAAAACTGTTTTTT
>NA|NA|TRBJ2-7|TRBV29-1
CSVAGGRTGAAYEQYF
TGCAGCGTTGCGGGGGGGCGGACAGGGGCCGCCTACGAGCAGTACTTC
>NA|TRBD1|TRBJ2-3|TRBV10-3
CAISRRPDGQGSTDTQYF
TGTGCCATCAGCCGCCGCCCCGATGGACAGGGAAGCACAGATACGCAGTATTTT
>NA|TRBD2|TRBJ2-3|TRBV7-3
CASSFLAGVADTQYF
TGTGCCAGCAGCTTCCTAGCGGGAGTTGCAGATACGCAGTATTTT
>NA|NA|TRBJ1-1|TRBV5-1
CASSLTGTVLDTEAFF
TGCGCCAGCAGCTTGACCGGGACGGTTCTGGACACTGAAGCTTTCTTT
>NA|NA|TRBJ1-3|TRBV5-1
CASSLSGPGNTIYF
TGCGCCAGCAGCTTGTCGGGCCCTGGAAACACCATATATTTT
>NA|TRBD1|TRBJ1-2|TRBV7-3
CASSPTGGGGYTF
TGTGCCAGCAGCCCCACAGGGGGGGGCGGCTACACCTTC
>NA|TRBD2|TRBJ2-3|TRBV19
CASSIFAGEIDTQYF
TGTGCCAGTAGTATCTTTGCGGGAGAGATAGATACGCAGTATTTT
>NA|NA|TRBJ1-2|TRBV4-1
CASSQEPFYGYTF
TGCGCCAGCAGCCAAGAACCTTTCTATGGCTACACCTTC